The sequence of this T cell receptor (beta chain) was determined in a study of cytomegalovirus exposure and HLA in healthy donors. Amplification used 60 Vbeta primers and 13 Jbeta primers. Method: immunoSEQ multiplex PCR; TCRdb's copy keeps in-frame clones and lacks some. The data contain about 160,000 clones, 80% of them singletons. This clone has more than one count but fewer than ten. Its antigen remains unidentified. The CDR3 length is 14 residues. V dropped 1 base and J dropped 10 bases, with 16 bases sitting between them. The germline V gene has CDR1 LGHNT and CDR2 FRNRAP. Overall study results and limits: Sequence variants that were highly shared formed a cluster that was likely a sequencing artifact.

The V and J genes are TRBV12-5 and TRBJ1-1, with D unresolved. This sequence was found in a man aged 30 to 39 in good health and CMV-seronegative. Source material: PBMCs. As DNA, the CDR3 is TGTGCTAGTGGTTTGGACAGACTAACGGGCCCAGCTTTCTTT. Protein: CASGLDRLTGPAFF.